The following is a T cell receptor (beta chain) sequence with its context. This CDR3 comprises 17 residues. V shed 2 bases, J shed 5 bases, and the junction held 6 bases outside the gene matches. Looked up from germline, CDR1 is SGDLS and CDR2 is YYNGEE. These data originate in a study of blood T cell repertoires in COVID-19. Repertoires were generated with immunoSEQ multiplex PCR, while TCRdb's copy carries only in-frame clones and drops some. The sample includes about 410,000 clones, approximately 89% of them seen just once. V usage is TRBV9 and J usage is TRBJ2-2, with 13 nucleotides matching TRBD2. Sequencing was done on a sample of PBMCs or T cells enriched from blood (not recorded which). The sequence came from a woman aged 25 to 39 who had recovered from COVID-19. DNA for the CDR3: TGTGCCAGCAGCGTCGGACTAGCGGGAGTGATGACCGGGGAGCTGTTTTTT. Protein sequence: CASSVGLAGVMTGELFF.